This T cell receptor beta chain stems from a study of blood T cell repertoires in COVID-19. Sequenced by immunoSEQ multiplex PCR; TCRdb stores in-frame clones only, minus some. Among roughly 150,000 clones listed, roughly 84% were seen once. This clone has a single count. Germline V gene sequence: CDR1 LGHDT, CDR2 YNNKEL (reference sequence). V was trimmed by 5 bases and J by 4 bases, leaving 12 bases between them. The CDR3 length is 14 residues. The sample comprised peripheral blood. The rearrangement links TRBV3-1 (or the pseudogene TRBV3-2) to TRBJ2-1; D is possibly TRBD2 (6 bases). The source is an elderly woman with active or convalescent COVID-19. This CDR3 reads CASSTRGGYNEQFF. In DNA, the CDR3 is TGTGCCAGCAGCACCCGTGGGGGGTACAATGAGCAGTTCTTC.